One sample yielded the 10 T cell receptor beta chains listed below, sequenced in a study of blood T cell repertoires in COVID-19. Profiled with immunoSEQ multiplex PCR; TCRdb holds only in-frame clones, not every one. This sample has a few hundred thousand clones; roughly 90% occur once, and the top ten carry about 0.9%. The sequencing sample was made of PBMCs or T cells enriched from blood (not recorded which). The origin of the receptors is a woman in her thirties or forties who had been exposed to COVID-19.

A note on this clone: Relative to the germline gene, one junction end is altered; a read error may explain this. J is TRBJ1-2 and V is TRBV7-7, with 7 bases fitting TRBD1. Germline CDR1 SSHAT, CDR2 FNYEAQ (reference sequence). This CDR3 comprises 18 residues. The CDR3 bases are TGTGCTAGCAGCTTATTTGTTCGACCAGGGGGGATAGGGGATGGCTACACCTTC. The encoded protein is CASSLFVRPGGIGDGYTF. The full variable domain, rest sourced from reference TRBV7-7 and TRBJ1-2, is GAGVSQSPRYKVTKRGQDVTLRCDPISSHATLYWYQQALGQGPEFLTYFNYEAQPDKSGLPSDRFSAERPEGSISTLTIQRTEQRDSAMYRCASSLFVRPGGIGDGYTFGSGTRLTVV.

This chain uses TRBV5-6 with TRBJ1-2; 9 bases are shared with TRBD1. V shed 3 bases and J 8 bases; nucleotides not matched to a gene: 14. CDR3 length: 16 amino acids. Germline CDR1 reads SGHDT; CDR2 reads YYEEEE. The CDR3 DNA is TGTGCCAGCAGCTCGACCGGGACAGGGTCTAAACTCGGCTACACCTTC. Residues: CASSSTGTGSKLGYTF.

This clone was seen more than once but under ten times. The rearrangement uses TRBV27 and TRBJ1-6; D ambiguous. CDR3 size: 14 residues. Trimming removed 6 bases from V and 1 base from J, with 7 bases in between. CDR1 and CDR2 (germline): MNHEY, SMNVEV (reference sequence). The CDR3 DNA follows: TGTGCCAGCAGCGTCGGGTCCTATAATTCACCCCTCCACTTT. Translation gives CASSVGSYNSPLHF.

The chain employs TRBV29-1 and TRBJ2-5; TRBD2 matches at 9 bases. The CDR3 contains 15 residues. The J segment lost 4 bases and the V segment lost 6 bases, leaving 12 bases of the junction unmatched. The germline V gene has CDR1 SQVTM and CDR2 ANQGSEA. DNA for the CDR3: TGCAGCGTACCCTCTGCGGGGGGGCGAGGAGAGACCCAGTACTTC. As protein: CSVPSAGGRGETQYF.

Notes on this clone: This sample includes further DNA sequences coding for the same CDR3. This sequence joins TRBV18 and TRBJ2-7; a weak D match, TRBD1 (5 bases). The germline gives CDR1 KGHSH, CDR2 LQKENI. Trimming removed 3 bases at V and 1 base at J, with 7 bases between. This CDR3 has 13 amino acids. The CDR3 bases are TGTGCCAGCTCACCTGCAGGGTCCTACGAGCAGTACTTC. Translated: CASSPAGSYEQYF.

This chain links TRBV18 with TRBJ1-1; D call uncertain. This CDR3 has 14 residues. Trimming pared 6 bases from V and 1 base from J, leaving 12 bases between. The V gene's germline CDR1 is KGHSH and CDR2 LQKENI. The CDR3 sequence: CASSGTVKNTEAFF. DNA for the CDR3: TGTGCCAGCTCTGGAACAGTCAAGAACACTGAAGCTTTCTTT.

This clone has just one count. The chain's CDR3 is CASSPTGGDYGYTF. The CDR3 bases are TGTGCCAGCTCACCAACAGGGGGCGACTATGGCTACACCTTC. V and J are TRBV18 and TRBJ1-2, with TRBD1 matching over 9 bases. The CDR3 loop spans 14 amino acids. J gave up 3 bases and V 2 bases, and 1 base lay outside the gene matches. Germline CDR1 and CDR2: KGHSH and LQKENI.

The J gene is TRBJ2-7, the V gene TRBV5-8; TRBD1 matches 10 bases. The CDR3 consists of 14 residues. J lost 7 bases, V lost 0 bases, and 4 bases had no gene match. Germline CDR1 and CDR2: SGHTS and YDEGEE. Here the CDR3 reads CASSLGTGGREQYF. CDR3 bases: TGTGCCAGCAGCTTGGGGACAGGGGGAAGGGAGCAGTACTTC.

The chain recombines TRBV2 with TRBJ1-4, with a weak D call TRBD1 (6 bases). There are 15 residues in the CDR3. Trimming cost V 6 bases and J 4 bases, with 15 bases left between them. Germline lookup yields CDR1 SNHLY and CDR2 FYNNEI. CDR3 sequence reads: CASSPVGQRNEKLFF. The CDR3, as DNA: TGTGCCAGCAGCCCCGTCGGACAGCGTAATGAAAAACTGTTTTTT.

V and J are TRBV7-2 and TRBJ2-1; D remains unclear. The germline V gene encodes CDR1 SGHTA and CDR2 FQGNSA. The CDR3 has 13 residues. Trimming took off 4 bases at V and 7 bases at J, with 11 bases between the two ends. In DNA, the CDR3 is TGTGCCAGCAGCTCCCTGCTAGAGAATGAGCAGTTCTTC. Translation gives CASSSLLENEQFF. The complete variable domain, with remaining parts taken from reference TRBV7-2 and TRBJ2-1, reads GAGVSQSPSNKVTEKGKDVELRCDPISGHTALYWYRQSLGQGLEFLIYFQGNSAPDKSGLPSDRFSAERTGGSVSTLTIQRTQQEDSAVYLCASSSLLENEQFFGPGTRLTVL.